The 4 T cell receptor beta chains in this list originate from one sample, sequenced in a study of T-cell memory formation after mild COVID-19. From the 5' RACE reads, TCRdb called clonotypes with MiXCR, one entry per CDR3 protein. The profile covers about 360,000 distinct CDR3 sequences, with 10% to 15% appearing a single time and about 20% taken by the ten largest. Sample: PBMCs or a T cell subset sorted from them (not recorded which). These receptors came from a man aged 18 to 29 who had mild COVID-19 (a few samples of this study predate the infection). Cell type and time point are not known.

V is TRBV6-5 and J is TRBJ1-5, with 10 nucleotides matching TRBD1. With 4 bases clipped from V and 5 bases from J, the junction kept 5 bases outside the gene matches. Germline CDR1 reads MNHEY; CDR2 reads SVGAGI. CDR3 size: 15 residues. The CDR3 nucleotides read TGTGCCAGCAGTTCCTTGGACAGGGGGGATCAGCCCCAGCATTTT. As protein: CASSSLDRGDQPQHF.

V gene TRBV29-1 combines with J gene TRBJ1-2; no clear D. The V gene lost 1 base and the J gene lost 6 bases, with 6 bases spanning the gap. Germline V gene data show CDR1 as SQVTM and CDR2 as ANQGSEA. The CDR3 consists of 11 residues. Here the CDR3 reads CSVEVQNGYTF. The DNA of the CDR3 is TGCAGCGTTGAAGTCCAGAATGGCTACACCTTC.

This clonotype was detected a few times. V and J are TRBV5-4 and TRBJ1-1; D is perhaps TRBD1 (5 bases). This CDR3 comprises 13 residues. Germline assignment: CDR1 SGHNT and CDR2 YYREEE (reference sequence). Trimming pared 1 base from V and 8 bases from J, leaving 12 bases between. CDR3 DNA sequence: TGTGCCAGCAGCTTGTCAGGGCTCCCCGAAGCTTTCTTT. This sequence encodes CASSLSGLPEAFF.

This clonotype was detected only a few times. The chain has TRBV12-3 or TRBV12-4 and TRBJ2-3; 10 bases agree with TRBD2. CDR3 length: 16 residues. J lost 6 bases, V lost 6 bases, and 12 bases had no gene match. The CDR3 DNA follows: TGTGCCAGCAGCCTCATAGCGGGGGGTGGTGATGATACGCAGTATTTT. It codes for CASSLIAGGGDDTQYF.